This paragraph covers one T cell receptor (beta chain) sequence. Its antigen is still unknown. No quality values exist for individual bases; no much larger clone is one base distant. The data are from a study of identical twins listed by TCRdb under 2016. As for the study more broadly: To test whether fetal clonotypes persist, the study used deep sequencing on TCR alpha and beta repertoires from monozygotic twins, unrelated adults of various ages, and cord blood. To rule out contamination, replicate twin experiments were performed at different times with different library preparation protocols.

Receptors were amplified or captured by 5' RACE. Sequencing was carried out with an Illumina HiSeq 2000. A universal primer binding site was introduced by template switching, and a unique molecular identifier was present in the final cDNA, enabling accurate counting of TCR cDNA molecules. Specific primers in the conserved constant-segment region were used to synthesize first-strand cDNA for TCR alpha and beta chains. Each cDNA library was double barcoded, with a SMART-Mk sample barcode plus Illumina barcodes, to control for contamination. TruSeq adapter sequences along with Illumina sample barcodes were introduced in two successive PCR steps. TCR alpha and beta cDNA libraries were sequenced on the Illumina HiSeq platform with custom primers. In the authors' own workflow: MiGEC processed the raw reads to extract unique molecular identifiers, while MiXCR was used to determine the CDR3 positions. Recombination models were inferred per individual with the repgenHMM and IGoR tools using an EM algorithm. Shared clonotypes were analyzed with the tcR package in R, and sharing was normalized by the product of cloneset sizes. Out-of-frame nonproductive sequences were analyzed to study raw recombination free of thymic and clonal selection effects. The raw public reads went through TCRdb reprocessing: fastp at Q25, MiXCR clone calling, in-frame beta chains kept. A single entry per CDR3 protein holds the most common genes and DNA from its merged rows. TCRdb, not the original authors, processed these V and J calls. A total of approximately 260,000 distinct CDR3 sequences appear in this sample, around 15% of them only once. The biggest ten clones account for about 9% of the sample.

What the study reported, not specific to this receptor: Excess twin sharing in beta out-of-frame sequences was weaker because fewer shared sequences lowered the signal-to-noise ratio. Fewer insertions were carried by abundant cord blood beta clonotypes, a similar but weaker trend appeared in young adult naive repertoires, and no such trend appeared in memory repertoires. Because the same donors could not be followed over many years, conclusions were based on cross-sectional statistical analysis. Compared with coincidental sharing between unrelated individuals, out-of-frame TCR alpha sequences shared between twins showed an excess of sequences with low generation probability. In monozygotic twins, recombination models systematically underestimated out-of-frame TCR alpha sharing, but the models matched the sharing seen between unrelated individuals. Invariant T cells such as MAIT and iNKT could partly confound zero-insertion analyses, though diverse VJ usage argued against this for most clonotypes.

Every donor was a healthy Caucasian. Using Miltenyi CD45RO+ enrichment and human naive T-cell isolation kits, memory (CD45RO+) and naive T cells were isolated from PBMC. V drops 6 bases and J drops 2 bases, leaving 14 bases in between. The CDR3 sequence holds 14 residues, the cysteine and phenylalanine included. The kept DNA is CDR3 alone, 42 bases in frame from the first base. CDR1 MNHEY and CDR2 SVGEGT are derived from the germline V gene. The specimen was memory (CD45RO+) T cells sorted from blood. Interpreted using the paper, the cell subset or site label stands for: CD45RO+ enriched T cells. The receptor's source is a young woman in good health. The chain is assembled from TRBV6-2 or TRBV6-3 and TRBJ2-7; no D gene is confidently identified. The sequence in DNA is TGTGCCAGCAGCCTCGCTTGGGCCGCCTACGAGCAGTACTTC. It is translated as CASSLAWAAYEQYF.